This TCR beta chain was observed in a study of CD8+ T cells in alopecia areata. On the study more broadly: Treatment with tofacitinib (6 to 18 months) was followed by 6 months off drug. Study results and limitations: Scalp clonality and expanded CD8+ clones among the top 100 were significantly decreased by tofacitinib.

Extracted RNA was reverse transcribed, and the resulting cDNA served as sequencing template. Generated by immunoSEQ multiplex PCR, the TCRdb table keeps only in-frame clones and is missing some. Of fewer than 250,000 clones in the sample, over 60% were seen once. As to this clone: Its antigen is still unknown.

Treatment denoted: oral pan-JAK inhibitor, 5-10 mg twice daily. Obtained from alopecia areata patients were lesional scalp punch biopsies along with peripheral blood. Cell sorting was applied to PBMCs, and CD4+ and CD8+ T cells were collected. Material: CD4+ T cells sorted from blood, obtained at week 4, from a patient treated with tofacitinib. This receptor was obtained from a human donor with alopecia areata.

For the CDR3, the DNA is TGTGCCAGCAGAACTAGTTATAAATACAATGAGCAGTTCTTC. As protein: CASRTSYKYNEQFF. V gene TRBV27 combines with J gene TRBJ2-1; the D gene is possibly TRBD2 (5 bases). The CDR3 has 14 residues. The germline V gene has CDR1 MNHEY and CDR2 SMNVEV (reference sequence). Trimming stripped 6 bases from V and 4 bases from J, with 13 bases between.